This T cell receptor (beta chain) was obtained from a study of T cells expressing NK-cell markers. Background on the study: The TCR beta repertoires originated in sorted CD3+CD56+NKG2C+, CD3+CD56+NKG2C- and CD3+CD56-NKG2C+ T cells.

From the 5' RACE reads, TCRdb lists one entry per CDR3 protein and no DNA. This listing includes about 550,000 distinct CDR3 sequences. This CDR3 contains 14 residues. The germline CDR1 and CDR2 sequences are DFQATT and SNEGSKA (reference sequence). The sequenced material came from blood T cells: a sorted CD56 or NKG2C T cell subset, CD4+ or CD8+ T cells, or bulk PBMC T cells (not recorded which). The chain employs TRBV20-1 and TRBJ2-1. The TCR sequence derives from a young man in good health. The CDR3 loop is CSASSRGSYNEQFF.